This T cell receptor (beta chain) was recovered during a study of cytomegalovirus exposure and HLA in healthy donors. Primers for the PCR totalled 60 Vbeta and 13 Jbeta. Profiling relied on immunoSEQ multiplex PCR, and the TCRdb table lists in-frame clones only, not all of them. The repertoire consists of 50,000 to 55,000 clones, with roughly 60% occurring once and the leading ten covering 12%. Turning to this clone: Its antigen is currently unknown. The sample carries other DNA sequences with the same CDR3.

The CDR3 is 14 amino acids. The ends lost 6 bases at V and 4 bases at J; junction bases unmatched: 7. Germline V gene lookup returns CDR1 SQVTM and CDR2 ANQGSEA. Findings and caveats of the study: CMV serostatus was the only immune exposure information that was available.

This TCR was sampled from a human donor in good health. Sequencing was done on a sample of PBMCs. This chain links TRBV29-1 with TRBJ1-4; 8 bases fit TRBD1. The DNA of the CDR3 is TGCAGCGTCCATTATGGACAGGGTAATGAAAAACTGTTTTTT. This translates into CSVHYGQGNEKLFF. Complete variable domain (other parts from reference TRBV29-1 and TRBJ1-4): SAVISQKPSRDICQRGTSLTIQCQVDSQVTMMFWYRQQPGQSLTLIATANQGSEATYESGFVIDKFPISRPNLTFSTLTVSNMSPEDSSIYLCSVHYGQGNEKLFFGSGTQLSVL.